This T cell receptor (beta chain) emerged from a study of metastatic and nonmetastatic thyroid tumors. The wider study: The comparison covered peripheral blood and tumor or nodule tissue in malignant and benign thyroid patients.

This clone was recorded at least ten times. Germline V gene data show CDR1 as SGHNT and CDR2 as YENEEA. V lost 1 base and J lost 8, with 9 bases in between. The CDR3 is 13 residues long. Study processing details: Researchers built a distant-metastasis classifier for papillary thyroid cancer that drew on CDR3 differences across clinicopathological groups. TCRdb re-called the PCR reads with MiXCR. The V and J calls here are based on TCRdb, not the publication. This sample yields 45,000 or so clones, of which about 4% are seen a single time; about a tenth belongs to the top ten. Nobody among the patients had been given any treatment before thyroid surgery.

Input material: blood. The clonotype originates from a female donor with papillary thyroid cancer or a benign thyroid nodule (not recorded which). Some clones in this sample may be carry-over from other donors' samples. The chain has TRBV11-3 and TRBJ2-1; D ambiguous. In DNA, the CDR3 is TGTGCCAGCAGCTTAGGACCCCGGGATGAGCAGTTCTTC. It specifies CASSLGPRDEQFF.